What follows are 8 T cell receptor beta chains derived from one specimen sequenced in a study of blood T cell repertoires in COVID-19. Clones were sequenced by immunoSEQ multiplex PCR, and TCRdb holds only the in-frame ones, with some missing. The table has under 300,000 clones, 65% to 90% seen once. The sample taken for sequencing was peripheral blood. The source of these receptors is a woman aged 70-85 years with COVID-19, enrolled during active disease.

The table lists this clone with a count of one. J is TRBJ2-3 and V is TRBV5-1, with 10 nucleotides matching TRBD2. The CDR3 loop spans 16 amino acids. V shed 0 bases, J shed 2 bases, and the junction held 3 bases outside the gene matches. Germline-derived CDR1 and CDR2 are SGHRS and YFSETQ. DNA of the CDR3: TGCGCCAGCAGCTTGGGGACTAGCGGTTACACAGATACGCAGTATTTT. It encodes CASSLGTSGYTDTQYF.

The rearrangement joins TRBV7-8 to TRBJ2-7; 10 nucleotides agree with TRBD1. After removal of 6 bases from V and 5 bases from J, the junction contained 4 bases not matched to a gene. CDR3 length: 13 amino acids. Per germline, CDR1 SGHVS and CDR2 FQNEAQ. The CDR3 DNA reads TGTGCCAGCAGATCGACAGGGGGCCACGAGCAGTACTTC. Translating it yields CASRSTGGHEQYF.

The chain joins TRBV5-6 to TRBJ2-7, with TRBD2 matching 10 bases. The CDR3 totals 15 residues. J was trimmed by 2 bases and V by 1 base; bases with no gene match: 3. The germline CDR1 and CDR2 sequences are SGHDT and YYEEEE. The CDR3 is CASSLKRGGPYEQYF. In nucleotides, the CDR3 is TGTGCCAGCAGCTTGAAGCGGGGGGGCCCCTACGAGCAGTACTTC.

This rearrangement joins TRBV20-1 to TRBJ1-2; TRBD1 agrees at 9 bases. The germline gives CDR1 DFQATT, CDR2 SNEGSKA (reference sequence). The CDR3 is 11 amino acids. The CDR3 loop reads CRTGGIYGYTF. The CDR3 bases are TGCAGGACAGGGGGAATCTATGGCTACACCTTC.

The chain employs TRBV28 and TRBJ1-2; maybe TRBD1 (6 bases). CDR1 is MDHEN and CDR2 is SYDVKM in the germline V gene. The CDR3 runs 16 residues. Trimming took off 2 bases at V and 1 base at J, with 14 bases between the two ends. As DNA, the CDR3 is TGTGCCAGCAGTTTACCGCCATACAGGGTTAACTATGGCTACACCTTC. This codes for CASSLPPYRVNYGYTF.

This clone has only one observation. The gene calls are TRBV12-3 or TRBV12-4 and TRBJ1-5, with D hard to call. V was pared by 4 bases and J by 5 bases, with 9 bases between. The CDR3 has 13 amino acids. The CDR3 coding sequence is TGTGCCAGCAGTTCCGGGAGATATCAGCCCCAGCATTTT. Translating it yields CASSSGRYQPQHF.

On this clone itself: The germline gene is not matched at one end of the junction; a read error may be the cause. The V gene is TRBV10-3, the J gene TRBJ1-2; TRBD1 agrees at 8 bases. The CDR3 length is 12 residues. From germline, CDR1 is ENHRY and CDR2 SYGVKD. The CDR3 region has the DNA TGTGCCATCAGTGGGGGACAGGAAAAACCTTCCTTC. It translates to CAISGGQEKPSF.

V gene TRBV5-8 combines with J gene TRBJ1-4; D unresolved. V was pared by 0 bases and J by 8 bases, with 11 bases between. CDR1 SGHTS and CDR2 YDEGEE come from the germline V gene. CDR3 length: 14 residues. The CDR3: CASSLVGREEKLFF. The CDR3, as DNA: TGTGCCAGCAGCTTGGTAGGGCGGGAGGAAAAACTGTTTTTT.